These 19 T cell receptor beta chains share one sample of origin, sequenced in a study of graft-versus-host responses after intestinal transplantation. Sequencing was performed with immunoSEQ multiplex PCR; in TCRdb, only in-frame clones are kept and a portion is missing. The sample has about 64,000 clones, just under 95% seen once. The source was bone marrow, collected almost 750 days after intestinal transplantation. These receptors all stem from a human patient who received an intestinal transplant, so some T cells may come from the graft donor.

This clone has a single count. The rearrangement joins TRBV6-1 to TRBJ1-4; a possible D gene is TRBD1 (5 bases). Germline CDR1 and CDR2: MNHNS and SASEGT. V was cut by 6 bases and J by 4 bases, with 9 bases left in between. The CDR3 contains 13 residues. In DNA, the CDR3 is TGTGCCAGCAGGGGGCCCGATAATGAAAAACTGTTTTTT. This sequence encodes CASRGPDNEKLFF.

The CDR3 DNA follows: TGTGCCGGGGGACTAGCGGGCTCCTACGAGCAGTACTTC. Encoded protein: CAGGLAGSYEQYF. The rearrangement uses TRBV7-9 and TRBJ2-7; 12 bases map to TRBD2. The trim removed 11 bases at V and 0 bases at J, leaving 2 bases unmatched. Germline CDR1 is SEHNR and CDR2 is FQNEAQ (reference sequence). This CDR3 is built from 13 residues.

V is TRBV7-9 and J is TRBJ2-3; 8 bases are shared with TRBD2. Looked up from germline, CDR1 is SEHNR and CDR2 is FQNEAQ (reference sequence). The CDR3 covers 17 residues. The ends lost 1 base at V and 2 bases at J; junction bases unmatched: 8. CDR3 nucleotide sequence: TGTGCCAGCAGCTTAGGCCTAGCGGGCCTGGTCACAGATACGCAGTATTTT. Protein: CASSLGLAGLVTDTQYF.

The V call is TRBV5-1, the J call TRBJ2-1; weak D call: TRBD1 (6 bases). This CDR3 has 15 residues. CDR1 is SGHRS, CDR2 YFSETQ, per germline. Trimming pared 0 bases from V and 8 bases from J, leaving 15 bases between. DNA for the CDR3: TGCGCCAGCAGCTTGGATACAGGGTACGGCGATGAGCAGTTCTTC. Translating it yields CASSLDTGYGDEQFF.

The rearrangement uses TRBV7-9 and TRBJ2-6; 8 bases are a match to TRBD1. Germline lookup yields CDR1 SEHNR and CDR2 FQNEAQ (reference sequence). V dropped 5 bases and J dropped 0; count of bases not matched to a gene: 12. The CDR3 runs to 19 residues. This CDR3 reads CASSPLTGATSSGANVLTF. For the CDR3, the DNA is TGTGCCAGCAGCCCGTTGACAGGGGCCACCTCCTCTGGGGCCAACGTCCTGACTTTC.

This chain connects TRBV2 to TRBJ2-3; 12 positions agree with TRBD2. V shed 5 bases, J shed 0 bases, and the junction held 3 bases outside the gene matches. CDR1 is SNHLY, CDR2 FYNNEI, per germline. This CDR3 is built from 16 residues. CDR3 bases: TGTGCCAGCAGTCGACTAGCGGGGGCTAGCACAGATACGCAGTATTTT. It yields the protein CASSRLAGASTDTQYF.

This rearrangement joins TRBV4-1 to TRBJ2-3, with 10 bases that match TRBD2. Per germline, CDR1 MGHRA and CDR2 YSYEKL. This CDR3 region has 17 residues. J gave up 5 bases and V 3 bases, and 11 bases lay outside the gene matches. CDR3 sequence (DNA): TGCGCCAGCAGCCATTCAACCGGGACTAGCGCGAGAGATACGCAGTATTTT. Translating it yields CASSHSTGTSARDTQYF.

The chain carries TRBV15 and TRBJ1-5, with D perhaps TRBD1 (6 bases). V was shortened by 0 bases and J by 8 bases, with 14 bases between the two germline ends. CDR1 and CDR2 (germline): LNHNV, YYDKDF (reference sequence). The length of the CDR3 is 15 residues. DNA for the CDR3: TGTGCCACCAGCAGAGATTCTCGGGGGCTGGAGCCCCAGCATTTT. Translating gives CATSRDSRGLEPQHF. The full variable domain, rest sourced from reference TRBV15 and TRBJ1-5, is DAMVIQNPRYQVTQFGKPVTLSCSQTLNHNVMYWYQQKSSQAPKLLFHYYDKDFNNEADTPDNFQSRRPNTSFCFLDIRSPGLGDTAMYLCATSRDSRGLEPQHFGDGTRLSIL.

The CDR3 here is CASSSHRGWSYNEQFF. The CDR3 region has the DNA TGTGCCAGCAGTTCACACAGGGGTTGGTCCTACAATGAGCAGTTCTTC. The chain carries TRBV28 and TRBJ2-1, with 7 bases matching TRBD1. With V trimmed by 4 bases and J by 1 base, 7 bases remained unmatched. Germline CDR1 reads MDHEN; CDR2 reads SYDVKM. This CDR3 contains 16 residues.

V gene TRBV15 combines with J gene TRBJ2-5; D remains ambiguous. CDR3 length: 15 amino acids. Germline V CDR1 and CDR2: LNHNV, YYDKDF (reference sequence). V was clipped by 1 base and J by 2 bases, with 11 bases between them. CDR3 in DNA: TGTGCCACCAGCAGAGTTCCGGCAGGACAAGAGACCCAGTACTTC. It translates to CATSRVPAGQETQYF.

CDR3 bases: TGTGCCAGCAGTTTTACTCTTCCGGGACAGGGGAGATCACCCCTCCACTTT. Protein sequence: CASSFTLPGQGRSPLHF. V gene TRBV27 combines with J gene TRBJ1-6; 10 positions agree with TRBD1. Per the germline V gene, CDR1 is MNHEY and CDR2 is SMNVEV (reference sequence). The J segment lost 10 bases and the V segment lost 3 bases, leaving 12 bases of the junction unmatched. This CDR3 spans 17 amino acids.

The rearrangement links TRBV6-1 to TRBJ1-2; D perhaps matches TRBD1 (6 bases). V lost 5 bases to trimming and J lost 5 bases, with 15 bases between them. Germline loops: CDR1 MNHNS, CDR2 SASEGT. The CDR3 totals 14 residues. CDR3 bases: TGTGCCAGCAGTAACCCCGGGACACCGTATGGCTACACCTTC. Translating it yields CASSNPGTPYGYTF.

The chain couples TRBV28 to TRBJ1-5; possibly TRBD1 for D (5 bases). Germline V CDR1 and CDR2: MDHEN, SYDVKM. This CDR3 spans 17 amino acids. Trimming shortened V by 4 bases and J by 6 bases, and 22 bases separated the two germline ends. CDR3 DNA: TGTGCCAGCAGTTCCCACTCGGGACGAAGCAAGGGTCAGCCCCAGCATTTT. Translation: CASSSHSGRSKGQPQHF.

The CDR3 sequence: CASSSSGDTEAFF. CDR3 sequence (DNA): TGTGCCAGCAGTTCTTCTGGGGACACTGAAGCTTTCTTT. J is TRBJ1-1 and V is TRBV27, with D unclear. Germline CDR1 reads MNHEY; CDR2 reads SMNVEV (reference sequence). The V end was cut by 4 bases, the J end by 3 bases, with 9 bases between. This CDR3 is 13 amino acids long.

The CDR3 DNA reads as TGCGCCAGCAGCTTGACTAGCGGGATTCGAGAGCAGTACTTC. Protein product: CASSLTSGIREQYF. This chain connects TRBV5-1 to TRBJ2-7, with TRBD2 matching 10 bases. The ends lost 1 base at V and 7 bases at J; junction bases unmatched: 5. The CDR3 contains 14 residues. Germline CDR1 is SGHRS and CDR2 is YFSETQ.

The chain uses TRBV5-4 and TRBJ2-7, with 13 positions matching TRBD2. CDR1 is SGHNT, CDR2 YYREEE, per germline (reference sequence). This CDR3 contains 15 residues. Trimming removed 4 bases from V and 3 bases from J; junction bases left unmatched: 4. The chain's CDR3 is CASSPGLAGVYEQYF. CDR3 nucleotides: TGTGCCAGCAGCCCCGGACTAGCGGGGGTCTACGAGCAGTACTTC.

The chain couples TRBV6-1 to TRBJ2-3, with 8 nucleotides matching TRBD1. With 2 bases clipped from V and 6 bases from J, the junction kept 10 bases outside the gene matches. Germline assignment: CDR1 MNHNS and CDR2 SASEGT. There are 16 residues in the CDR3. The CDR3 DNA sequence: TGTGCCAGCAGTGAACTGGGACAGGTGCACTCGGATACGCAGTATTTT. Translated: CASSELGQVHSDTQYF.

The chain is built from TRBV5-4 and TRBJ2-3, with D unresolved. V shed 2 bases and J shed 2 bases, with 6 bases lying between them. In germline, CDR1 is SGHNT, CDR2 YYREEE (reference sequence). This CDR3 has 13 amino acids. The CDR3 protein is CASSFGITDTQYF. The CDR3 DNA follows: TGTGCCAGCAGCTTTGGGATCACAGATACGCAGTATTTT.

The chain links TRBV18 to TRBJ1-5; D is unclear. The germline CDR1 and CDR2 sequences are KGHSH and LQKENI. Trimming left V 0 bases short and J 5 bases short, with 11 bases between. The CDR3 consists of 15 residues. The DNA for the CDR3 is TGTGCCAGCTCACCACCCGAAAGTTGGGATCAGCCCCAGCATTTT. Amino acid sequence: CASSPPESWDQPQHF.